The following is a T cell receptor (beta chain) sequence with its context. The V and J ends lost 2 bases and 9 bases respectively, with 8 bases between them. Germline CDR1 reads LNHNV; CDR2 reads YYDKDF (reference sequence). The CDR3 consists of 12 residues. The entry originates in a study of cytomegalovirus exposure and HLA in healthy donors. In the PCR, 60 Vbeta and 13 Jbeta primers were used. Some clones are missing from TCRdb's copy, which holds only in-frame ones; the method was immunoSEQ multiplex PCR. Of some 100,000 clones listed, about 79% are singletons. The sequenced material came from PBMCs. The genes are TRBV15 and TRBJ2-1; D might be TRBD2 (6 bases). This TCR derives from a female donor in good health and CMV-seropositive. The CDR3 loop reads CATSRLTSEQFF. The CDR3, as DNA: TGTGCCACCAGCAGACTGACTAGTGAGCAGTTCTTC.